This T cell receptor (beta chain) was sequenced during a study of CD8+ T cells in alopecia areata. CDR1 and CDR2 (germline): SGHDT, YYEEEE. J was trimmed by 3 bases and V by 0 bases; bases with no gene match: 5. CDR3 length: 16 residues. cDNA reverse transcribed from extracted RNA served as the sequencing template. Using immunoSEQ multiplex PCR, the repertoire was profiled, and TCRdb retains in-frame clones only, with some absent. This sample yields about 200,000 clones, of which more than 45% are seen a single time; more than 0.4% belongs to the top ten. On this clone: The antigen remains undetermined.

Findings and caveats of the study: Scalp lesions, especially in alopecia totalis/universalis, had higher clonality than normal scalp. Normal skin's resident alphabeta T cells are also sequenced in scalp samples.

Alopecia areata patients provided lesional scalp punch biopsies and peripheral blood. The receptor was isolated from a human donor with alopecia areata. This rearrangement joins TRBV5-6 to TRBJ2-3; 9 bases line up with TRBD1. Here the sequenced sample was CD4+ T cells sorted from blood, taken at week 0. The CDR3, as DNA: TGTGCCAGCAGCTTGGCCGGGACAGGGCTAACAGATACGCAGTATTTT. This encodes CASSLAGTGLTDTQYF. Supplemented by reference TRBV5-6 and TRBJ2-3, the full variable domain reads DAGVTQSPTHLIKTRGQQVTLRCSPKSGHDTVSWYQQALGQGPQFIFQYYEEEERQRGNFPDRFSGHQFPNYSSELNVNALLLGDSALYLCASSLAGTGLTDTQYFGPGTRLTVL.